This T cell receptor (beta chain) was captured in a study of CD8 T cells in Susac syndrome. Whole-study results and caveats: The authors acknowledged that the study's TCR sequencing and HLA analysis involved relatively few individuals.

Random-hexamer reverse transcription was applied to about 0.5 to 1 ug RNA. Amplification of the TCR beta CDR3 was carried out by immunoSEQ multiplex PCR, which spanned a total of 54 Vbeta and 13 Jbeta segments. A single record per CDR3 protein comes from TCRdb applying MiXCR to the immunoSEQ multiplex PCR reads. The repertoire includes approximately 120,000 distinct CDR3 sequences, approximately 96% of them detected once, and roughly 0.091% sits in the top ten. Worth noting for this clonotype: The antigen is unknown.

Specimen: CD4+ T cells from PBMCs. The source of this sequence is a human donor in good health.

In DNA form, the CDR3 reads TGCAGTGCTTTAACCATCGCGAACACCGGGGAGCTGTTTTTT. Amino acid sequence: CSALTIANTGELFF. The J gene is TRBJ2-2, the V gene TRBV20-1; D uncertain. From germline, CDR1 is DFQATT and CDR2 SNEGSKA (reference sequence). The CDR3 is 14 amino acids. V dropped 5 bases and J dropped 0 bases, with 10 bases sitting between them.